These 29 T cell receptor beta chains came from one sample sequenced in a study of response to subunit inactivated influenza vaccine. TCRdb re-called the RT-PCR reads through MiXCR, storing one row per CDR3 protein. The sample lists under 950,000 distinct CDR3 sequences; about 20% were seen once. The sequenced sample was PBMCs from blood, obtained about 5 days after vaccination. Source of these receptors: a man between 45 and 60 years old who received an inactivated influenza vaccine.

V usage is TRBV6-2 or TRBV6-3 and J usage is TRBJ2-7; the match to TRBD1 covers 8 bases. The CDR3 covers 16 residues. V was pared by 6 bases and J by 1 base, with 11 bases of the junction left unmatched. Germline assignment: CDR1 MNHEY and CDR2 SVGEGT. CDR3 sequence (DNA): TGTGCCAGCAGCTGGCCCCGTGGGACAGGATCCTACGAGCAGTACTTC. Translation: CASSWPRGTGSYEQYF.

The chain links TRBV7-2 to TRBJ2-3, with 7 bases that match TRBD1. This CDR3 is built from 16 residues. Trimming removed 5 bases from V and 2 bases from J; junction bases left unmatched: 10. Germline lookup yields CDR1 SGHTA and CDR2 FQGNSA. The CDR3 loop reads CASSRDRESDTDTQYF. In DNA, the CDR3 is TGTGCCAGCAGCAGAGACAGGGAATCAGACACAGATACGCAGTATTTT.

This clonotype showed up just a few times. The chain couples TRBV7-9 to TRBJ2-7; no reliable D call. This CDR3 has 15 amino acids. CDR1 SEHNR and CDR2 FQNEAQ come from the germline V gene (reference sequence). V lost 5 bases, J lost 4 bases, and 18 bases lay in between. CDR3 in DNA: TGTGCCAGCAGCCGCCAGACGCGATTATCATACGAGCAGTACTTC. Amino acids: CASSRQTRLSYEQYF. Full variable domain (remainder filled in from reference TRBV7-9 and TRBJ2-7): DTGVSQNPRHKITKRGQNVTFRCDPISEHNRLYWYRQTLGQGPEFLTYFQNEAQLEKSRLLSDRFSAERPKGSFSTLEIQRTEQGDSAMYLCASSRQTRLSYEQYFGPGTRLTVT.

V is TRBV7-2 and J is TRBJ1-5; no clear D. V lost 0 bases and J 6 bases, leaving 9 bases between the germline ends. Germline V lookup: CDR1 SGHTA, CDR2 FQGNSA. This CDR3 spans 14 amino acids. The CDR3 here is CASSLAGLPQPQHF. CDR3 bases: TGTGCCAGCAGCTTAGCGGGGTTGCCTCAGCCCCAGCATTTT.

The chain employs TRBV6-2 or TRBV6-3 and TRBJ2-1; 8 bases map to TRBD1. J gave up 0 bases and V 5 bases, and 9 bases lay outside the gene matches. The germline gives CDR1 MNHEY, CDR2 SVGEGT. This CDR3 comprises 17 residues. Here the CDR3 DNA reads TGTGCCAGCAGTCCCTCTACAGGGGGTCCCTCCTACAATGAGCAGTTCTTC. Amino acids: CASSPSTGGPSYNEQFF.

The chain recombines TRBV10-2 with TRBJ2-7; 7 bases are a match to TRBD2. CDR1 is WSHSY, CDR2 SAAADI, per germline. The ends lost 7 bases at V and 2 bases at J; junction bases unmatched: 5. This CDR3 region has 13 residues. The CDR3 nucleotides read TGCGCCAGCAAATTCGGGACTACCTACGAGCAGTACTTC. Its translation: CASKFGTTYEQYF.

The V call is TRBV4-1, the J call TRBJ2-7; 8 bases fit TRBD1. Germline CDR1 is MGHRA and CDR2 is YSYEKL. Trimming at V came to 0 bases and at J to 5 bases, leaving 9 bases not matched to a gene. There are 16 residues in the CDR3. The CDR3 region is CASSQEGGQARHEQYF. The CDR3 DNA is TGCGCCAGCAGCCAAGAAGGGGGACAGGCTCGCCACGAGCAGTACTTC.

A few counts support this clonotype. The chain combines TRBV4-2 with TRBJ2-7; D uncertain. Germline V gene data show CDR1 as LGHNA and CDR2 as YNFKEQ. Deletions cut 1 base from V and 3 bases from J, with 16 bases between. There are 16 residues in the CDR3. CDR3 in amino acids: CASSQASRAALYEQYF. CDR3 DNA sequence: TGTGCCAGCAGCCAAGCCTCACGCGCGGCCCTCTACGAGCAGTACTTC.

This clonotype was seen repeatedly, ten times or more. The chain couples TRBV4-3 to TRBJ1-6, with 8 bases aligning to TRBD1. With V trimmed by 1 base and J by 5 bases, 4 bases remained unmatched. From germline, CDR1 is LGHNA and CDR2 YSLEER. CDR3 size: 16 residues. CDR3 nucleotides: TGCGCCAGCAGCCAAGGGACAGGGTTGAATAATTCACCCCTCCACTTT. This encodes CASSQGTGLNNSPLHF.

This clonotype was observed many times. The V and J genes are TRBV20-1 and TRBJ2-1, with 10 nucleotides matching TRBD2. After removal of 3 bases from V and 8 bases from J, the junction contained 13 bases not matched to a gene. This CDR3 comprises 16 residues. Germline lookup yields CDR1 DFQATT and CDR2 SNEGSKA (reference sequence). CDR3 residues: CSARQASSGRAHEQFF. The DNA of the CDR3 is TGCAGTGCTAGGCAGGCTTCAAGCGGGAGGGCCCATGAGCAGTTCTTC.

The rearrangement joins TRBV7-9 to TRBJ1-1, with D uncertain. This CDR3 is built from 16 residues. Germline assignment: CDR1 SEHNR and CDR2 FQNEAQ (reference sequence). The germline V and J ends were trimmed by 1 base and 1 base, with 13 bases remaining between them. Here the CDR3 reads CASSLGPRITNTEAFF. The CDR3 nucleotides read TGTGCCAGCAGCTTAGGTCCCAGGATAACGAACACTGAAGCTTTCTTT. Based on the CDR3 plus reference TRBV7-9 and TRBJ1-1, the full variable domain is DTGVSQNPRHKITKRGQNVTFRCDPISEHNRLYWYRQTLGQGPEFLTYFQNEAQLEKSRLLSDRFSAERPKGSFSTLEIQRTEQGDSAMYLCASSLGPRITNTEAFFGQGTRLTVV.

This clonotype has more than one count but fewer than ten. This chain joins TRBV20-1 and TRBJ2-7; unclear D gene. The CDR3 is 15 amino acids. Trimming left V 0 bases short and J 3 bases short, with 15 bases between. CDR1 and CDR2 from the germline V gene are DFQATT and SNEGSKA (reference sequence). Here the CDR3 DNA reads TGCAGTGCTAGAGATCATCAGGCAGACATCTACGAGCAGTACTTC. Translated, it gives CSARDHQADIYEQYF.

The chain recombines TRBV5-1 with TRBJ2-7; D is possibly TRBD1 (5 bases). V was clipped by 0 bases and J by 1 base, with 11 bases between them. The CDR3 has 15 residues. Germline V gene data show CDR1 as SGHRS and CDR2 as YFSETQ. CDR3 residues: CASSLVSGHSYEQYF. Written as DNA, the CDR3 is TGCGCCAGCAGCTTGGTTTCAGGGCATTCCTACGAGCAGTACTTC.

CDR3 nucleotide sequence: TGTGCCAGCAGCCGGGGTAGGGCGGTTAGCAATCAGCCCCAGCATTTT. This encodes CASSRGRAVSNQPQHF. The rearrangement links TRBV3-1 to TRBJ1-5; D unresolved. Germline V lookup: CDR1 LGHDT, CDR2 YNNKEL (reference sequence). V lost 4 bases to trimming and J lost 0 bases, with 13 bases between them. The CDR3 covers 16 residues.

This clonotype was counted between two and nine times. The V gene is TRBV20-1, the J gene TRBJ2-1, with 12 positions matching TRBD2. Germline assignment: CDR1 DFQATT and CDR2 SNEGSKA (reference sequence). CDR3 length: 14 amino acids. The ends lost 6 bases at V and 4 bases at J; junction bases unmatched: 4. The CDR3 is CSATTSGGYNEQFF. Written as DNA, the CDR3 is TGCAGTGCAACGACTAGCGGGGGTTACAATGAGCAGTTCTTC.

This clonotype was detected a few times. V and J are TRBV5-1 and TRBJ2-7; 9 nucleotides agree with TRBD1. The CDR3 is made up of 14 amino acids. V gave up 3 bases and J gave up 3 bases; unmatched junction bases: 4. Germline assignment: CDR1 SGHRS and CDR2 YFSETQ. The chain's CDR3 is CASSSTGGFYEQYF. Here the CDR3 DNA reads TGCGCCAGCAGCTCAACAGGGGGCTTCTACGAGCAGTACTTC.

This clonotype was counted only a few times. The CDR3 region has the DNA TGTGCCAGCAGCCAGTGGGAGGCCGTTGGGATCTACGAGCAGTACTTC. Translated, it gives CASSQWEAVGIYEQYF. V and J are TRBV5-6 and TRBJ2-7; weak D call: TRBD2 (6 bases). Trimming removed 4 bases from V and 3 bases from J, with 20 bases in between. CDR3 length equals 16 residues. Looked up from germline, CDR1 is SGHDT and CDR2 is YYEEEE.

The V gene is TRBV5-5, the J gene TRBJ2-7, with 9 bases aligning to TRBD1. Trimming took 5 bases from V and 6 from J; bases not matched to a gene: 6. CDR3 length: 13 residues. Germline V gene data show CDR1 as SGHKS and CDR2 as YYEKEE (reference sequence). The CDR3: CASRKTGGGEQYF. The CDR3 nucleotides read TGTGCCAGCAGAAAAACAGGGGGCGGCGAGCAGTACTTC.

The CDR3 protein is CASMKGREKLFF. CDR3 nucleotide sequence: TGTGCCAGCATGAAGGGACGGGAAAAACTGTTTTTT. This chain joins TRBV25-1 and TRBJ1-4, with D perhaps matching TRBD1 (5 bases). The CDR3 length is 12 residues. Trimming shortened V by 7 bases and J by 8 bases, and 11 bases separated the two germline ends. The V gene's germline CDR1 is MGHDK and CDR2 SYGVNS.

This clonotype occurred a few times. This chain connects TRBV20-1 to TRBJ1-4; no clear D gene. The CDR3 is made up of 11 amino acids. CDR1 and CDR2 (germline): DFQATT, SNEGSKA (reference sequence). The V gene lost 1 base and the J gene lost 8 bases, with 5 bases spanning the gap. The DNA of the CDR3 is TGCAGTGCTAGAGTAAAGGAAAAACTGTTTTTT. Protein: CSARVKEKLFF.

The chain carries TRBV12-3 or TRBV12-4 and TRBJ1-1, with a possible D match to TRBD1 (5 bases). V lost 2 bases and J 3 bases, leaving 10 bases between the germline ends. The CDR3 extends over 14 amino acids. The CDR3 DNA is TGTGCCAGCAGTTTACGGGGCGGGCACACTGAAGCTTTCTTT. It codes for CASSLRGGHTEAFF.

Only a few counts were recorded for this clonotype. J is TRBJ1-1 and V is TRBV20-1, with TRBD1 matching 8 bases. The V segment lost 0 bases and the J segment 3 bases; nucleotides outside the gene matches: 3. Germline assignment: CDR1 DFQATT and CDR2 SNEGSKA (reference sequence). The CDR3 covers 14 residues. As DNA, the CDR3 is TGCAGTGCTAGAGAGGACAGGGCGCACACTGAAGCTTTCTTT. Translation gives CSAREDRAHTEAFF.

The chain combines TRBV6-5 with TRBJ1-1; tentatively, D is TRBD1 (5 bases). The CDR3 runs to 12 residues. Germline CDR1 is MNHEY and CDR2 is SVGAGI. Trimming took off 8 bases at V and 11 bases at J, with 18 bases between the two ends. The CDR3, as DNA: TGTGCCAGCTTCAGGGCAGGCGGGCGGGCTTTCTTT. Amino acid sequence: CASFRAGGRAFF.

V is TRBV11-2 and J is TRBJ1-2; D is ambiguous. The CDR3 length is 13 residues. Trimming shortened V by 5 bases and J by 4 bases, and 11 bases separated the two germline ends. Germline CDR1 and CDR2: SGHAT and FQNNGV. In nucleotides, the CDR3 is TGTGCCAGCAGCCAGATAGGGATCTATGGCTACACCTTC. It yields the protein CASSQIGIYGYTF.

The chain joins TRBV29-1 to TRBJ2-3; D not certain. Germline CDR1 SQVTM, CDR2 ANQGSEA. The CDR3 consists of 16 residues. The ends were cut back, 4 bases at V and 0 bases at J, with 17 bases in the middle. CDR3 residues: CSVVPPATQSTDTQYF. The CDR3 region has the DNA TGCAGCGTTGTCCCCCCCGCGACGCAGAGCACAGATACGCAGTATTTT.

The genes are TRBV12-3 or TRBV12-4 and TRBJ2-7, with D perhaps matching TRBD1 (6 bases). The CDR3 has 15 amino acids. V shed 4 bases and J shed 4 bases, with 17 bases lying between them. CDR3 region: CASSSQNRVSYEQYF. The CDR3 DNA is TGTGCCAGCAGTTCCCAAAACAGGGTATCGTACGAGCAGTACTTC.

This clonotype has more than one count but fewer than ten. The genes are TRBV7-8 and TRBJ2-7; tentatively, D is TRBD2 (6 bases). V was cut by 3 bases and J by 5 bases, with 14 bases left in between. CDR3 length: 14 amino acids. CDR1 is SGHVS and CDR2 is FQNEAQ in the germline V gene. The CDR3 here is CASSFRGSLDEQYF. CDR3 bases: TGTGCCAGCAGCTTTCGGGGGAGCTTGGACGAGCAGTACTTC. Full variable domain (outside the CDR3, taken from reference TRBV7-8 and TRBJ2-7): GAGVSQSPRYKVAKRGQDVALRCDPISGHVSLFWYQQALGQGPEFLTYFQNEAQLDKSGLPSDRFFAERPEGSVSTLKIQRTQQEDSAVYLCASSFRGSLDEQYFGPGTRLTVT.

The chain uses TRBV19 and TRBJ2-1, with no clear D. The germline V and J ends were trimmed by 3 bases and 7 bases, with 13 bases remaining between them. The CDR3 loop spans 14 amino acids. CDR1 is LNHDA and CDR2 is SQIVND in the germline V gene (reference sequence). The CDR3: CASSMGPGPNEQFF. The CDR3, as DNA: TGTGCCAGTAGTATGGGTCCTGGACCTAATGAGCAGTTCTTC.

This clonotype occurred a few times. The CDR3 reads CASSFVAREQYF. DNA of the CDR3: TGTGCCAGCAGTTTCGTGGCACGCGAGCAGTACTTC. The chain has TRBV12-3 or TRBV12-4 and TRBJ2-7; D gene ambiguous. CDR3 size: 12 residues. V gave up 3 bases and J gave up 6 bases, with 9 bases separating them.